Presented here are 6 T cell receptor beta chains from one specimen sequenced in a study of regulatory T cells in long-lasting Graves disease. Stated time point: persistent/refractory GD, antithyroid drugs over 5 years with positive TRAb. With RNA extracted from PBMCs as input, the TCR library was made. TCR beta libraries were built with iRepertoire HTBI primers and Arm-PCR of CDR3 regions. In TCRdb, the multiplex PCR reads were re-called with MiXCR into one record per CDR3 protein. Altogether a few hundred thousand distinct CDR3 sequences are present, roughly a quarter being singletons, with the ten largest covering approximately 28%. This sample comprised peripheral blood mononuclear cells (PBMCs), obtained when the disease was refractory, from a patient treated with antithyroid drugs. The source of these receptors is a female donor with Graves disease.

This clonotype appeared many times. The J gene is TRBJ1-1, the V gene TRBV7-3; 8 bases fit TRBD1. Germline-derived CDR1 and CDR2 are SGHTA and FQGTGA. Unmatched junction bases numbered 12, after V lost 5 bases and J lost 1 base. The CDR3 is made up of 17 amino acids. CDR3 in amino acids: CASSPMNRGTGNTEAFF. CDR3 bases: TGTGCCAGCAGCCCGATGAACCGCGGGACAGGGAACACTGAAGCTTTCTTT.

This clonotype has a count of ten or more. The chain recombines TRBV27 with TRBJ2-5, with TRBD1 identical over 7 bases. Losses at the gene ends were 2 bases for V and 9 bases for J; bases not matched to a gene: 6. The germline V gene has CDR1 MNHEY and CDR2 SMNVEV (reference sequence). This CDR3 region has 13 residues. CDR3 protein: CASSLQGEMAQYF. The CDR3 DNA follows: TGTGCCAGCAGTTTACAGGGGGAGATGGCCCAGTACTTC.

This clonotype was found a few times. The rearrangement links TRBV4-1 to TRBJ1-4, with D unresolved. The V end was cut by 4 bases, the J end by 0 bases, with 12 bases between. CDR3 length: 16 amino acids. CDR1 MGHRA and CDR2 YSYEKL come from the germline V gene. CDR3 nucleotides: TGCGCCAGCAGCCCTGATTGGGGTGCAACTAATGAAAAACTGTTTTTT. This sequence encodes CASSPDWGATNEKLFF.

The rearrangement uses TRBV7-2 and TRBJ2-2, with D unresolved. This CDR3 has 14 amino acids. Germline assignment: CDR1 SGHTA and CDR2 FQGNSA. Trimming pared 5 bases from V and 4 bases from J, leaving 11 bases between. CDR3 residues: CASSPYSPTGELFF. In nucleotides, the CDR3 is TGTGCCAGCAGCCCCTATTCACCCACCGGGGAGCTGTTTTTT.

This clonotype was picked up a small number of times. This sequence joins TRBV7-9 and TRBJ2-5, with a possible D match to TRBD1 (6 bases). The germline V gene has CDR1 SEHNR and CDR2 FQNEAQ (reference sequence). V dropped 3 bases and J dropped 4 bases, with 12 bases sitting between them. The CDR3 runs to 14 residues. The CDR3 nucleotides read TGTGCCAGCAGCTTCCAGGGGCTCGGAGAGACCCAGTACTTC. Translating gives CASSFQGLGETQYF. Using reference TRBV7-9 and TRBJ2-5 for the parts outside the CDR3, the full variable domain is DTGVSQNPRHKITKRGQNVTFRCDPISEHNRLYWYRQTLGQGPEFLTYFQNEAQLEKSRLLSDRFSAERPKGSFSTLEIQRTEQGDSAMYLCASSFQGLGETQYFGPGTRLLVL.

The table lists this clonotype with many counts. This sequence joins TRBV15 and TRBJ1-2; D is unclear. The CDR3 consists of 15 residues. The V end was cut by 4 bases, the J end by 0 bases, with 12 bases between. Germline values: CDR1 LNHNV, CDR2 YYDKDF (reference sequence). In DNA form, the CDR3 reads TGTGCCACCAGCATATCGAGGGAGACTAACTATGGCTACACCTTC. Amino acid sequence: CATSISRETNYGYTF.